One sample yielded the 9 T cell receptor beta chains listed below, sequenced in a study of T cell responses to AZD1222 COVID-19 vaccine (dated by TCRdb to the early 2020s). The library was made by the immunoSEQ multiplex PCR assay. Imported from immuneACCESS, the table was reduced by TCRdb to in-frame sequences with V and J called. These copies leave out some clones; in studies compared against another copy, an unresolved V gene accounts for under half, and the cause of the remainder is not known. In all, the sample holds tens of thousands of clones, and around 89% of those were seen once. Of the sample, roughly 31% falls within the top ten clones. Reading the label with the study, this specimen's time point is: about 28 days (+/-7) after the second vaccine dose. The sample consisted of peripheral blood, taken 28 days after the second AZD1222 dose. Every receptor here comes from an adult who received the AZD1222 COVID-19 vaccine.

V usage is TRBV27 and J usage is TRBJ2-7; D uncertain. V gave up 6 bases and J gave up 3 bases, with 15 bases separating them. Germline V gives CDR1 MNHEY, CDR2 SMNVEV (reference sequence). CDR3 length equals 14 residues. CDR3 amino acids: CASSSPGLFYEQYF. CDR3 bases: TGTGCCAGCAGCTCTCCAGGATTGTTCTACGAGCAGTACTTC.

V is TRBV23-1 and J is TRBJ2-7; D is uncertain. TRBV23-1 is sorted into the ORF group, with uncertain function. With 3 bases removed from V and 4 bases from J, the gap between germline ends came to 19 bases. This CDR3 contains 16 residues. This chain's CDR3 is CASSHCTRPRSYEQYF. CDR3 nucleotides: TGCGCCAGCAGTCATTGCACCAGACCACGGTCGTACGAGCAGTACTTC.

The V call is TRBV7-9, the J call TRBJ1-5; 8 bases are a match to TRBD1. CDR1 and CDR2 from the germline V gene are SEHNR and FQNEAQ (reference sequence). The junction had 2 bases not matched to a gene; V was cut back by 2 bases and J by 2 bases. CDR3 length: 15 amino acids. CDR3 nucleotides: TGTGCCAGCAGCTTATCAGGGGGCGGCAATCAGCCCCAGCATTTT. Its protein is CASSLSGGGNQPQHF.

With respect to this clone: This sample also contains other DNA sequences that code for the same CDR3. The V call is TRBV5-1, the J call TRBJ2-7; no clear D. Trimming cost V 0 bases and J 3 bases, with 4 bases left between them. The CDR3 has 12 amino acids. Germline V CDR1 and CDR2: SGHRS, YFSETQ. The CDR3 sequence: CASSLDGYEQYF. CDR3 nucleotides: TGCGCCAGCAGCTTGGACGGCTACGAGCAGTACTTC.

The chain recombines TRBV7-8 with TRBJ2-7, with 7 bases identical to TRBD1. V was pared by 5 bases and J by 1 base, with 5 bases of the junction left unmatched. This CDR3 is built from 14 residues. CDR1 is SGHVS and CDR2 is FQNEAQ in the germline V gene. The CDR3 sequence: CASSPGQASYEQYF. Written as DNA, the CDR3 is TGTGCCAGCAGCCCCGGACAGGCTTCCTACGAGCAGTACTTC.

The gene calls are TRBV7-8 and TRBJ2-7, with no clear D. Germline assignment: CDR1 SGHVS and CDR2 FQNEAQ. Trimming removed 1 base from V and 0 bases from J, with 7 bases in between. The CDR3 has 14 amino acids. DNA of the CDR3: TGTGCCAGCAGCTTAGACAGAAACTCCTACGAGCAGTACTTC. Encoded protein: CASSLDRNSYEQYF.

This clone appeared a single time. The CDR3 region has the DNA TGTGCCAGCAGTTTATATGGCGGGCTCAATGAGCAGTTCTTC. It encodes CASSLYGGLNEQFF. The chain links TRBV27 to TRBJ2-1, with D maybe TRBD2 (5 bases). The V gene's germline CDR1 is MNHEY and CDR2 SMNVEV (reference sequence). With 1 base removed from V and 6 bases from J, the gap between germline ends came to 10 bases. The CDR3 loop spans 14 amino acids.

CDR3 DNA sequence: TGTGCCAGCAGCGGATCCGGCTCCCCGTCGTCTGATACGCAGTATTTT. Protein sequence: CASSGSGSPSSDTQYF. The chain carries TRBV9 and TRBJ2-3; no firm D call. The V end lost 3 bases, the J end lost 6 bases, and 20 bases lay between the germline ends. Per germline, CDR1 SGDLS and CDR2 YYNGEE. The CDR3 is made up of 16 amino acids.

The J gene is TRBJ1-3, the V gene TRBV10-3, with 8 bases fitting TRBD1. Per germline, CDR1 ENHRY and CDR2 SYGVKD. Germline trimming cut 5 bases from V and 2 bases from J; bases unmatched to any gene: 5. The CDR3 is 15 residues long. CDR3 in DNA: TGTGCCATCAGTCCCGGGACAGGCACTGGAAACACCATATATTTT. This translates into CAISPGTGTGNTIYF.